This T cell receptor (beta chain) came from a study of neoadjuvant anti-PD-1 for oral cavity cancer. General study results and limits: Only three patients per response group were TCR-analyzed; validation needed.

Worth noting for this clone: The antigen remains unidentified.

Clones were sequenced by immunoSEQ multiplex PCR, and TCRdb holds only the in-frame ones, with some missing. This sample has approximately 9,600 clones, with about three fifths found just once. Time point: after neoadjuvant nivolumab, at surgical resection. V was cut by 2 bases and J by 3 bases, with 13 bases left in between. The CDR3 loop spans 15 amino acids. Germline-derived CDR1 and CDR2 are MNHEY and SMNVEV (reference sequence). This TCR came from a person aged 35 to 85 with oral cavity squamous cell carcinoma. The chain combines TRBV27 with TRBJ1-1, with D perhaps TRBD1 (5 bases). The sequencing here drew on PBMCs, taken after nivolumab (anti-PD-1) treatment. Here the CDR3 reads CASSLQGRLYTEAFF. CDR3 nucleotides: TGTGCCAGCAGTTTACAGGGCCGGCTCTACACTGAAGCTTTCTTT.